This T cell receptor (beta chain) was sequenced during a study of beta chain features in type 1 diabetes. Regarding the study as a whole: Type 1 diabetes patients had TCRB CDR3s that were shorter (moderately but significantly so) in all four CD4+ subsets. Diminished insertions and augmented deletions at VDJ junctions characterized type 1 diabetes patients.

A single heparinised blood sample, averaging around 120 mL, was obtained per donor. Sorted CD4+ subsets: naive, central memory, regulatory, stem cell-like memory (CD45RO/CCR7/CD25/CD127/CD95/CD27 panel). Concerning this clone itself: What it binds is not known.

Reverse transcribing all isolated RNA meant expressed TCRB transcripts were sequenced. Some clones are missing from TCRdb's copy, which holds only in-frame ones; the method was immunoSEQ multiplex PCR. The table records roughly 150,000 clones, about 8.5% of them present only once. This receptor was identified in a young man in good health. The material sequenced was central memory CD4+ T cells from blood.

The CDR3 bases are TGTGCCAGCAGTTACGCGGGAGCTCTAGCCAAAAACATTCAGTACTTC. It encodes CASSYAGALAKNIQYF. The V call is TRBV6-6, the J call TRBJ2-4; 7 bases are shared with TRBD2. The CDR3 extends over 16 amino acids. J lost 0 bases, V lost 2 bases, and 4 bases had no gene match. CDR1 MNHNY and CDR2 SVGAGI come from the germline V gene (reference sequence).